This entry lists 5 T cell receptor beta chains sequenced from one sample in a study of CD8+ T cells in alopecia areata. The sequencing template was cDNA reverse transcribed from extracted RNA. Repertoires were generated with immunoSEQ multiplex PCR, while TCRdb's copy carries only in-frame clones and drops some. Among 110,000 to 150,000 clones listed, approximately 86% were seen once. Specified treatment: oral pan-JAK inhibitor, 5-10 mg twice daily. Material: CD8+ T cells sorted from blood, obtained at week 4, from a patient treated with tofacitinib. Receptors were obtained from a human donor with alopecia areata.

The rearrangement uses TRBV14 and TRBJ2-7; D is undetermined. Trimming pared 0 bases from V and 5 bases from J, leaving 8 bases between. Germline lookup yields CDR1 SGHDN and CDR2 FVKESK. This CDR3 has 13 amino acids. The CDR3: CASSQEWSDEQYF. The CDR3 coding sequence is TGTGCCAGCAGCCAAGAGTGGAGTGACGAGCAGTACTTC.

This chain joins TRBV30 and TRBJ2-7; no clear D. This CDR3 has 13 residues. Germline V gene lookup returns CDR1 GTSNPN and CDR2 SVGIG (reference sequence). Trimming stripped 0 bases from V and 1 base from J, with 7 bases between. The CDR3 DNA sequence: TGTGCCTGGAGTGTATTTACTTCCTACGAGCAGTACTTC. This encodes CAWSVFTSYEQYF. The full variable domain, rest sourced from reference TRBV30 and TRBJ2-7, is SQTIHQWPATLVQPVGSPLSLECTVEGTSNPNLYWYRQAAGRGLQLLFYSVGIGQISSEVPQNLSASRPQDRQFILSSKKLLLSDSGFYLCAWSVFTSYEQYFGPGTRLTVT.

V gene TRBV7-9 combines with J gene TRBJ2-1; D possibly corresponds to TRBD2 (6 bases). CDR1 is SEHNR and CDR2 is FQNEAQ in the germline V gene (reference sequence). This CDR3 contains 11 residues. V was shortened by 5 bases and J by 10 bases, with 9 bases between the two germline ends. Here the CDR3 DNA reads TGTGCCAGCAGCCCTCGGGAGGAGCAGTTCTTC. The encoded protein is CASSPREEQFF.

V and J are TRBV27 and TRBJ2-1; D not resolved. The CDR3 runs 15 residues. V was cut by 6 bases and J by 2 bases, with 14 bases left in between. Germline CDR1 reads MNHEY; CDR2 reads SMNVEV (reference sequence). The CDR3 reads CASSHDWQTYNEQFF. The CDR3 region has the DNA TGTGCCAGCAGCCATGATTGGCAGACCTACAATGAGCAGTTCTTC.

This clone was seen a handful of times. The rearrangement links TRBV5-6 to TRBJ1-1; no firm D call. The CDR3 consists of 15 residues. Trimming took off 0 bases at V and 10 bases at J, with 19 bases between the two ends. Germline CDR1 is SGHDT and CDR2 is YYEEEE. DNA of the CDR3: TGTGCCAGCAGCTTGGTTCACCGGTCCACTGTTCCAGCTTTCTTT. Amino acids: CASSLVHRSTVPAFF.